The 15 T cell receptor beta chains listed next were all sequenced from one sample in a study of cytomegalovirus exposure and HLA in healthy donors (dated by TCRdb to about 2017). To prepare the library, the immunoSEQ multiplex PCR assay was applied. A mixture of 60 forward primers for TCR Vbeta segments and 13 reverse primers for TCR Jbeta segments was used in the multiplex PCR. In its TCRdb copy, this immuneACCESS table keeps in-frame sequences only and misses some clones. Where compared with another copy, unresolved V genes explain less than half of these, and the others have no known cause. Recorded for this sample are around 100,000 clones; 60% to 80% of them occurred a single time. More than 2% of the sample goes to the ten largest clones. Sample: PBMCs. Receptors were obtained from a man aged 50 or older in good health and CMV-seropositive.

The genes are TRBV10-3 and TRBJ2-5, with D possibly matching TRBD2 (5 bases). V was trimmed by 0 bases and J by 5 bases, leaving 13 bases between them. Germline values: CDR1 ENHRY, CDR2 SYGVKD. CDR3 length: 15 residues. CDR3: CAISESRVQGETQYF. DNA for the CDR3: TGTGCCATCAGTGAGTCGCGGGTTCAAGGGGAGACCCAGTACTTC.

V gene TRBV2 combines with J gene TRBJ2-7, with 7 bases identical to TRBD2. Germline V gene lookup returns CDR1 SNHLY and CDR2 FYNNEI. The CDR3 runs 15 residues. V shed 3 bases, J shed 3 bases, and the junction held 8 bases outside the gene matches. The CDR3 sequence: CASSDLISGGYEQYF. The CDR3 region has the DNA TGTGCCAGCAGTGATCTTATCTCGGGGGGCTACGAGCAGTACTTC.

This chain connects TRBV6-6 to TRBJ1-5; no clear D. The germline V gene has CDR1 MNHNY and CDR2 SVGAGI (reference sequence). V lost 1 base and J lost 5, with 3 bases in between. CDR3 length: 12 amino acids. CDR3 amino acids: CASSYLYQPQHF. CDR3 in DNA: TGTGCCAGCAGTTACTTATATCAGCCCCAGCATTTT.

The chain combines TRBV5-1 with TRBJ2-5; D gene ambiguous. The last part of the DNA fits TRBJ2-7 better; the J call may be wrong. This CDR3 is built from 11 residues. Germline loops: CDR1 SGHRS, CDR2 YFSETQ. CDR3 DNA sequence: TGCGCCAGCAGCATAGCAGACGAGCAGTACTTC. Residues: CASSIADEQYF.

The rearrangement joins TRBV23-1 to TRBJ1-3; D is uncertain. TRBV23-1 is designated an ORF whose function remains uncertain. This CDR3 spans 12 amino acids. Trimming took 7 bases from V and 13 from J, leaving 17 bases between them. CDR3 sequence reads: CASTPPWPPIYF. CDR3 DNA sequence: TGCGCCAGCACCCCCCCGTGGCCGCCGATATATTTT.

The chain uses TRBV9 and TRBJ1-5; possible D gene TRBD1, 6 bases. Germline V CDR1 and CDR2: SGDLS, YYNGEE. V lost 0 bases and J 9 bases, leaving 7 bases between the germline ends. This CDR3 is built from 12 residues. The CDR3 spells CASSVEGGPQHF. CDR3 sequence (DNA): TGTGCCAGCAGCGTAGAAGGGGGGCCCCAGCATTTT. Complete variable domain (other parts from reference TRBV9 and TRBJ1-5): DSGVTQTPKHLITATGQRVTLRCSPRSGDLSVYWYQQSLDQGLQFLIQYYNGEERAKGNILERFSAQQFPDLHSELNLSSLELGDSALYFCASSVEGGPQHFGDGTRLSIL.

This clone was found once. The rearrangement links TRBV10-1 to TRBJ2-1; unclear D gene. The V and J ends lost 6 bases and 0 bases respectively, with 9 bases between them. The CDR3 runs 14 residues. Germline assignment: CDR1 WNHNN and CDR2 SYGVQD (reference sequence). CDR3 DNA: TGCGCCAGCAGCTCCGTCAGCTCCTACAATGAGCAGTTCTTC. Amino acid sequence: CASSSVSSYNEQFF.

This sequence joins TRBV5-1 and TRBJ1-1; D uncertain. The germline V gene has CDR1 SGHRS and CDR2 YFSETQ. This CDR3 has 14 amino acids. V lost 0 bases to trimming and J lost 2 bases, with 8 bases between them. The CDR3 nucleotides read TGCGCCAGCAGCTTGGGCGACTCTAACACTGAAGCTTTCTTT. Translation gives CASSLGDSNTEAFF.

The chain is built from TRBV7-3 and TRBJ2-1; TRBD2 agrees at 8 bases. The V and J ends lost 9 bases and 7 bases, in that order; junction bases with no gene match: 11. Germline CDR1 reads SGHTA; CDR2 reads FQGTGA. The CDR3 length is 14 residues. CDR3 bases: TGTGCCAGTGCTCCGGGGGGGGCGATGAATGAGCAGTTCTTC. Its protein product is CASAPGGAMNEQFF.

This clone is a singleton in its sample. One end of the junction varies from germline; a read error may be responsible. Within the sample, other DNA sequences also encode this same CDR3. CDR3 sequence: CASGGEGRATQAFF. CDR3 nucleotides: TGCGCCAGCGGTGGGGAGGGAAGGGCTACGCAAGCTTTTTTT. V gene TRBV5-1 combines with J gene TRBJ1-1; D is unresolved. The CDR3 sequence is 14 residues long. From germline, CDR1 is SGHRS and CDR2 YFSETQ.

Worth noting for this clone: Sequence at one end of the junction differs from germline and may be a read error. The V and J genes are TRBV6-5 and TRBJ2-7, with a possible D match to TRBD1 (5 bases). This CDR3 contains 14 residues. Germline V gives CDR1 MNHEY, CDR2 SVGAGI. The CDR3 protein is CTSSLGHSSYEQYF. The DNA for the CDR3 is TGTACCAGCAGTTTAGGACATTCCTCCTACGAGCAGTACTTC.

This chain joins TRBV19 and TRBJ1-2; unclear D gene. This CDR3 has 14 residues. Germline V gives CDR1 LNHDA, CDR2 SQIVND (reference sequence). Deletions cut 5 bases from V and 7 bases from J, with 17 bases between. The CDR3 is CASSGPGARAGYTF. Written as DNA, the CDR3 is TGTGCCAGTAGTGGTCCGGGTGCGAGGGCTGGCTACACCTTC.

The CDR3 spells CASSPRGGRESYGYTF. The CDR3 nucleotides are TGTGCCAGCAGTCCCCGGGGGGGACGCGAGAGCTATGGCTACACCTTC. J is TRBJ1-2 and V is TRBV7-9, with D possibly being TRBD1 (5 bases). This CDR3 has 16 residues. In germline, CDR1 is SEHNR, CDR2 FQNEAQ (reference sequence). V lost 6 bases and J lost 4, with 21 bases in between.

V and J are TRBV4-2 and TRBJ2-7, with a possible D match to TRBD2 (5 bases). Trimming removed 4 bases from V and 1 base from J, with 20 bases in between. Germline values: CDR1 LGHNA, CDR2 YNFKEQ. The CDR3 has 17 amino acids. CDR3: CASSLEAAGTGSYEQYF. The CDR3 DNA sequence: TGTGCCAGCAGCCTGGAGGCGGCGGGTACTGGGTCCTACGAGCAGTACTTC.

Here the CDR3 reads CASSLRGGDEAFF. Written as DNA, the CDR3 is TGTGCCAGCAGCTTACGGGGGGGAGATGAAGCTTTCTTT. V gene TRBV7-2 combines with J gene TRBJ1-1, with D possibly matching TRBD1 (5 bases). This CDR3 has 13 amino acids. V lost 2 bases to trimming and J lost 7 bases, with 11 bases between them. Germline CDR1 reads SGHTA; CDR2 reads FQGNSA.